The rows below give T cell receptor beta chains drawn from one sample of a study of blood T cell repertoires in COVID-19. Assay: immunoSEQ multiplex PCR; the TCRdb copy retains only in-frame clones and omits some. The sample includes more than 200,000 clones, about 80% of them seen just once. The specimen sequenced was peripheral blood. These receptors were obtained from a man in his fifties or sixties with active or convalescent COVID-19. Both conserved end residues are part of each CDR3.

v_gene	j_gene	CDR3aa
TRBV9	TRBJ1-6	CASSAGQNSPLHF
TRBV30	TRBJ1-1	CAWYRVLGTEAFF
TRBV5-1	TRBJ1-2	CASSLQGILDYGYTF
TRBV6-5	TRBJ1-2	CATSEDRNNYGYTF
TRBV13	TRBJ1-1	CASRRWPNTEAFF
TRBV7-8	TRBJ1-4	CASSTDPRQATNEKLFF
TRBV5-8	TRBJ1-5	CASSLDRGSAQPQHF
TRBV15	TRBJ1-2	CATSLQGYYGYTF
TRBV30	TRBJ1-3	CAWDVGLGNTIYF
TRBV7-9	TRBJ1-5	CASSRPKREGDNQPQHF
TRBV14	TRBJ1-1	CASSQGQRAFF
TRBV7-8	TRBJ2-1	CATGSASTRLGNEQFF
TRBV27	TRBJ1-6	CASSLWQGLGNSPLHF
TRBV4-2	TRBJ2-3	CASSQELAGGGDTQYF
TRBV5-6	TRBJ2-5	CASERSETQYF
TRBV25-1	TRBJ1-6	CASSEHRGNSPLHF
TRBV11-2	TRBJ1-4	CASSWLVNEKLFF
TRBV21-1	TRBJ2-1	CASSKFAGDLNEQFF
TRBV9	TRBJ1-6	CASSPWEGSGSPLHF
TRBV14	TRBJ1-6	CASSQWDRNSPLHF
TRBV27	TRBJ1-2	CASSPSTGWGNGYTF
TRBV21-1	TRBJ1-3	CASSKGGTGNTIYF
TRBV7-9	TRBJ1-2	CASSLGTGRYSNYGYTF
TRBV29-1	TRBJ2-7	CSAKNTGGYEQYF
TRBV2	TRBJ2-2	CASSELIGGAGELFF
TRBV7-9	TRBJ1-2	CASSLASGQGGYGYTF
TRBV9	TRBJ2-2	CASSVDAGALGGELFF